Shown below are 25 T cell receptor beta chains from a single sample sequenced in a study of blood T cells in healthy people across ages. The second PCR ran about 6 to 11 cycles with a sample-barcoded 5' primer and J-beta primers. TCRdb redid the calling of the 5' RACE reads with MiXCR, one entry per CDR3 protein. The data contain 600,000 to 850,000 distinct CDR3 sequences, 20% to 30% of them singletons. The same data also contributed to another study, on T cells of mothers and their children.

The sample taken for sequencing was blood. The receptors come from a boy between 10 and 17 years old in good health.

The rearrangement joins TRBV20-1 to TRBJ1-5; 7 bases are shared with TRBD1. This CDR3 has 14 residues. CDR1 is DFQATT and CDR2 is SNEGSKA in the germline V gene (reference sequence). V dropped 6 bases and J dropped 7; count of bases not matched to a gene: 12. The CDR3 loop reads CSAATGREGQPQHF. CDR3 nucleotide sequence: TGCAGTGCCGCGACAGGGAGGGAGGGCCAGCCCCAGCATTTT.

This clonotype was recorded only once. The chain uses TRBV29-1 and TRBJ2-5, with D unclear. V was trimmed by 4 bases and J by 4 bases, leaving 7 bases between them. The CDR3 is 11 residues long. Germline CDR1 and CDR2: SQVTM and ANQGSEA. The CDR3 spells CSVGPSETQYF. CDR3 coding DNA: TGCAGCGTTGGCCCTTCAGAGACCCAGTACTTC.

The chain has TRBV18 and TRBJ2-7; D is uncertain. Trimming took 2 bases from V and 0 from J, leaving 8 bases between them. CDR1 and CDR2 from the germline V gene are KGHSH and LQKENI. The CDR3 runs to 14 residues. The CDR3 here is CASSPVDYSYEQYF. The CDR3 nucleotides read TGTGCCAGCTCACCAGTCGATTACTCCTACGAGCAGTACTTC.

This sequence joins TRBV5-1 and TRBJ2-5, with 7 positions matching TRBD1. The J call could be wrong; TRBJ2-7 is a better fit for the DNA end. The germline V gene has CDR1 SGHRS and CDR2 YFSETQ. CDR3 length: 14 residues. This CDR3 reads CASTRTGDTYEQYF. The CDR3 nucleotides are TGCGCCAGCACCCGGACAGGAGACACCTACGAGCAGTACTTC.

This clonotype occurred a few times. This chain links TRBV28 with TRBJ2-3, with 14 bases that match TRBD2. The germline CDR1 and CDR2 sequences are MDHEN and SYDVKM. The V and J ends lost 5 bases and 7 bases, in that order; junction bases with no gene match: 8. The CDR3 consists of 16 residues. As DNA, the CDR3 is TGTGCCAGCAGTCCGGGACTAGCGGGAGCCGTCAATACGCAGTATTTT. Its protein is CASSPGLAGAVNTQYF.

This clonotype has more than one count but fewer than ten. The chain carries TRBV5-1 and TRBJ2-5; 9 bases are shared with TRBD2. The end of the DNA aligns better with TRBJ2-1, so the J call may be wrong. The CDR3 is made up of 15 amino acids. Germline CDR1 is SGHRS and CDR2 is YFSETQ. This chain's CDR3 is CASSLRGRAPNEQFF. Here the CDR3 DNA reads TGCGCCAGCAGCTTGCGCGGGAGGGCCCCCAATGAGCAGTTCTTC.

This clonotype was counted a few times. The V gene is TRBV13, the J gene TRBJ2-1; 7 bases line up with TRBD2. The V gene end was trimmed by 6 bases and the J gene end by 6 bases; junction bases not matched to a gene: 11. The CDR3 length is 15 residues. Germline V lookup: CDR1 PRHDT, CDR2 FYEKMQ (reference sequence). The chain's CDR3 is CASRPLTGGGNEQFF. The CDR3 DNA is TGTGCCAGCAGACCACTCACGGGAGGAGGCAATGAGCAGTTCTTC.

This clonotype was observed a few times. The rearrangement joins TRBV6-2 or TRBV6-3 to TRBJ2-1, with D uncertain. Germline lookup yields CDR1 MNHEY and CDR2 SVGEGT. Trimming cost V 0 bases and J 7 bases, with 19 bases left between them. This CDR3 is built from 17 residues. The CDR3 spells CASSYSWKGQDTNEQFF. The CDR3 DNA sequence: TGTGCCAGCAGTTACTCGTGGAAGGGCCAGGATACGAATGAGCAGTTCTTC.

This clonotype was picked up a small number of times. The rearrangement joins TRBV2 to TRBJ2-1; no definite D call. Germline assignment: CDR1 SNHLY and CDR2 FYNNEI. This CDR3 is built from 12 residues. V was trimmed by 4 bases and J by 7 bases, leaving 8 bases between them. This chain's CDR3 is CASSGGWNEQFF. The CDR3 region has the DNA TGTGCCAGCAGTGGGGGATGGAATGAGCAGTTCTTC.

There are a few counts of this clonotype. V gene TRBV12-3 or TRBV12-4 combines with J gene TRBJ2-7, with D tentatively TRBD1 or TRBD2 (5 bases each). The V end lost 5 bases, the J end lost 6 bases, and 17 bases lay between the germline ends. CDR3 size: 14 residues. As DNA, the CDR3 is TGTGCCAGCAGTCCCCTAACGGGGCTCGGCGAGCAGTACTTC. Translation: CASSPLTGLGEQYF.

This clonotype was seen only a few times. The chain recombines TRBV12-5 with TRBJ2-4; no definite D call. V was clipped by 0 bases and J by 9 bases, with 3 bases between them. The CDR3 is 11 amino acids. Germline V gene sequence: CDR1 LGHNT, CDR2 FRNRAP. Here the CDR3 DNA reads TGTGCTAGTGGTTTGGTCGCCATTCAGTACTTC. It encodes CASGLVAIQYF.

This clonotype was counted only a few times. A read error may account for a junction end that differs from germline. The rearrangement joins TRBV6-5 to TRBJ2-1, with D perhaps TRBD1 (6 bases). The CDR3 loop spans 14 amino acids. Per germline, CDR1 MNHEY and CDR2 SVGAGI. The CDR3 DNA sequence: TGTGCCAGCAGTTCAGTTCTACAGGGAAATGGGCAGTTCTTC. The encoded protein is CASSSVLQGNGQFF.

This clonotype appeared a few times. This chain uses TRBV7-9 with TRBJ1-2; TRBD1 matches 7 bases. Germline lookup yields CDR1 SEHNR and CDR2 FQNEAQ (reference sequence). V was clipped by 3 bases and J by 0 bases; unmatched bases: 7. CDR3 length: 16 residues. The CDR3 DNA reads as TGTGCCAGCAGCTTTGGTAACAGGGGCCCTAACTATGGCTACACCTTC. Protein: CASSFGNRGPNYGYTF.

The gene calls are TRBV20-1 and TRBJ2-7; a weak D match, TRBD1 (5 bases). The CDR3 runs 17 residues. Germline loops: CDR1 DFQATT, CDR2 SNEGSKA (reference sequence). The V end lost 0 bases, the J end lost 0 bases, and 18 bases lay between the germline ends. In nucleotides, the CDR3 is TGCAGTGCTAGAGATCTGTTCGCGGTGCAGGGCTCCTACGAGCAGTACTTC. Protein sequence: CSARDLFAVQGSYEQYF.

The sample holds a few counts of this clonotype. The chain employs TRBV4-1 and TRBJ2-5; no clear D. Matching the DNA end better, TRBJ2-7 makes the J call doubtful. The CDR3 consists of 16 residues. Germline V gene lookup returns CDR1 MGHRA and CDR2 YSYEKL. DNA for the CDR3: TGCGCCAGCAGCCAATTCTTGGCCAAGACCCCCTACGAGCAGTACTTC. Translating it yields CASSQFLAKTPYEQYF.

The V call is TRBV20-1, the J call TRBJ2-3; 11 nucleotides align to TRBD1. Germline V gene sequence: CDR1 DFQATT, CDR2 SNEGSKA (reference sequence). Losses at the gene ends were 5 bases for V and 4 bases for J; bases not matched to a gene: 8. The CDR3 has 15 residues. CDR3 sequence (DNA): TGCAGTGCTTCCTCCCGGGACAGGGGGGCAGATACGCAGTATTTT. This codes for CSASSRDRGADTQYF.

V is TRBV5-1 and J is TRBJ2-3; 8 bases agree with TRBD2. Germline CDR1 SGHRS, CDR2 YFSETQ. V dropped 4 bases and J dropped 1; count of bases not matched to a gene: 11. CDR3 length: 17 residues. CDR3 residues: CASSPLWRSGGTDTQYF. The CDR3, as DNA: TGCGCCAGCAGCCCTCTCTGGCGTAGCGGGGGCACAGATACGCAGTATTTT.

Here the CDR3 reads CASSSGGPITDTQYF. Written as DNA, the CDR3 is TGTGCCAGCAGTTCAGGGGGGCCAATCACAGATACGCAGTATTTT. This chain connects TRBV6-5 to TRBJ2-3, with TRBD1 as a possible D gene (7 bases). V was cut by 4 bases and J by 2 bases, with 13 bases left in between. Germline-derived CDR1 and CDR2 are MNHEY and SVGAGI. CDR3 length: 15 amino acids.

This chain links TRBV10-3 with TRBJ2-1; D is perhaps TRBD1 or TRBD2 (5 bases each). The V gene's germline CDR1 is ENHRY and CDR2 SYGVKD. CDR3 size: 16 residues. V was trimmed by 0 bases and J by 6 bases, leaving 15 bases between them. CDR3 sequence (DNA): TGTGCCATCAGTGAGTCGAGGGGCCAGGGTCCCAATGAGCAGTTCTTC. Translated: CAISESRGQGPNEQFF.

The chain joins TRBV20-1 to TRBJ1-2, with 8 bases aligning to TRBD1. Losses at the gene ends were 6 bases for V and 4 bases for J; bases not matched to a gene: 13. The CDR3 has 15 residues. CDR1 and CDR2 from the germline V gene are DFQATT and SNEGSKA (reference sequence). Here the CDR3 reads CSALTNQGAGYGYTF. Here the CDR3 DNA reads TGCAGTGCCCTTACCAACCAGGGGGCTGGCTATGGCTACACCTTC.

The chain has TRBV5-1 and TRBJ2-1, with D perhaps matching TRBD1 or TRBD2 (5 bases each). CDR3 length: 15 residues. Germline lookup yields CDR1 SGHRS and CDR2 YFSETQ. The V end lost 0 bases, the J end lost 6 bases, and 13 bases lay between the germline ends. The CDR3 DNA sequence: TGCGCCAGCAGCTTGGCCGGGACCAAGTCCAATGAGCAGTTCTTC. This gives the protein CASSLAGTKSNEQFF.

This clonotype occurred a few times. The V gene is TRBV20-1, the J gene TRBJ2-3; D might be TRBD2 (5 bases). CDR1 is DFQATT and CDR2 is SNEGSKA in the germline V gene (reference sequence). The ends were cut back, 7 bases at V and 2 bases at J, with 16 bases in the middle. The CDR3 length is 14 residues. CDR3 in amino acids: CSVPLLENTDTQYF. In DNA form, the CDR3 reads TGCAGTGTTCCCCTACTAGAGAACACAGATACGCAGTATTTT.

This chain uses TRBV20-1 with TRBJ2-7; D not resolved. Germline-derived CDR1 and CDR2 are DFQATT and SNEGSKA (reference sequence). With 3 bases removed from V and 6 bases from J, the gap between germline ends came to 12 bases. The CDR3 is 12 amino acids. The CDR3, as DNA: TGCAGTGCTAGCGACGTGGTAGGCGAGCAGTACTTC. Translation gives CSASDVVGEQYF.

The rearrangement uses TRBV6-2 or TRBV6-3 and TRBJ1-5; 7 positions agree with TRBD1. Germline V gives CDR1 MNHEY, CDR2 SVGEGT. The CDR3 totals 13 residues. V dropped 8 bases and J dropped 5; count of bases not matched to a gene: 6. The CDR3 reads CASSAGGHQPQHF. DNA of the CDR3: TGTGCCAGCTCTGCAGGGGGGCATCAGCCCCAGCATTTT.

This chain joins TRBV6-2 or TRBV6-3 and TRBJ2-1, with 7 bases aligning to TRBD2. Matching the DNA end better, TRBJ2-5 makes the J call doubtful. Germline loops: CDR1 MNHEY, CDR2 SVGEGT. The CDR3 is made up of 15 amino acids. CDR3 in DNA: TGTGCCAGCAGCTTGCGACTAGCTGGCTGGGGGACCCAGTACTTC. Its translation is CASSLRLAGWGTQYF.